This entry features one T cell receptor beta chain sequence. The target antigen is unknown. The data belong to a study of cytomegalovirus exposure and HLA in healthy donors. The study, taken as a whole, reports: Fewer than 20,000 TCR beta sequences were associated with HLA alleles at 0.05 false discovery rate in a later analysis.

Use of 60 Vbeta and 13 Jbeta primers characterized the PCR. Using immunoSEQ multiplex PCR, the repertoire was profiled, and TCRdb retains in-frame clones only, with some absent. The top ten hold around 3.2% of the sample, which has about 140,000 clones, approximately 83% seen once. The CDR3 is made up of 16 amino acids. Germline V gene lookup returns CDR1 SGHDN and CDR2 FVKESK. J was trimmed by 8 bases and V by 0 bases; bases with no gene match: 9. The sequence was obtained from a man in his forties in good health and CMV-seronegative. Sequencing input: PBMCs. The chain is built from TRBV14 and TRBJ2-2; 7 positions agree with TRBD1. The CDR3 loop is CASSQDMGTAIGELFF. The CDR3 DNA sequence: TGTGCCAGCAGCCAAGATATGGGGACAGCTATAGGGGAGCTGTTTTTT.